Following are 20 T cell receptor beta chains from one sample sequenced in a study of blood T cell repertoires in COVID-19. Some clones are missing from TCRdb's copy, which holds only in-frame ones; the method was immunoSEQ multiplex PCR. The data hold roughly 250,000 clones, with approximately 86% observed a single time. The sample was PBMCs or T cells enriched from blood (not recorded which). These receptors all stem from a woman aged 45-65 years who had recovered from COVID-19.

The CDR3 coding sequence is TGCGCCAGCAGCCAGGTAGGACTAGCGGGAGCCTACGAGCAGTACTTC. The encoded protein is CASSQVGLAGAYEQYF. V gene TRBV4-1 combines with J gene TRBJ2-7, with TRBD2 identical over 13 bases. The CDR3 sequence is 16 residues long. Germline V gene sequence: CDR1 MGHRA, CDR2 YSYEKL. The V segment lost 3 bases and the J segment 2 bases; nucleotides outside the gene matches: 4.

This chain connects TRBV7-8 to TRBJ1-4; TRBD1 aligns across 7 bases. V shed 5 bases, J shed 8 bases, and the junction held 5 bases outside the gene matches. CDR3 length: 13 residues. Per the germline V gene, CDR1 is SGHVS and CDR2 is FQNEAQ. DNA for the CDR3: TGTGCCAGCAGCGCTGGACAGGAGGAAAAACTGTTTTTT. Translation: CASSAGQEEKLFF.

The chain links TRBV12-5 to TRBJ2-1; maybe TRBD2 (6 bases). The germline V and J ends were trimmed by 4 bases and 1 base, with 8 bases remaining between them. CDR3 length equals 14 residues. Germline assignment: CDR1 LGHNT and CDR2 FRNRAP. The CDR3 coding sequence is TGTGCTAGTGGTTCGGAGGGGTCCTACAATGAGCAGTTCTTC. Its translation is CASGSEGSYNEQFF.

The rearrangement uses TRBV3-1 (or the pseudogene TRBV3-2) and TRBJ2-6; the D is unclear. V gave up 4 bases and J gave up 4 bases, with 11 bases separating them. The CDR3 runs to 15 residues. Germline assignment: CDR1 LGHDT and CDR2 YNNKEL (reference sequence). CDR3 sequence (DNA): TGTGCCAGCAGCCGTTCGGTGGGCGGGGCCAACGTCCTGACTTTC. Residues: CASSRSVGGANVLTF.

This clone came up once. J is TRBJ2-1 and V is TRBV18, with D possibly being TRBD2 (6 bases). The CDR3 is 15 residues long. The germline V gene has CDR1 KGHSH and CDR2 LQKENI. Trimming took off 3 bases at V and 8 bases at J, with 17 bases between the two ends. CDR3 protein: CASSPKVGSRDEQFF. The CDR3 DNA is TGTGCCAGCTCACCGAAGGTCGGGAGTAGGGATGAGCAGTTCTTC.

The chain has TRBV15 and TRBJ1-1; D remains ambiguous. This CDR3 has 13 residues. Between the trimmed V and J ends, which lost 8 bases and 1 base, there was a span of 11 bases. Germline V gene data show CDR1 as LNHNV and CDR2 as YYDKDF (reference sequence). The CDR3 reads CATEKTANTEAFF. The CDR3 nucleotides are TGTGCCACCGAGAAAACAGCGAACACTGAAGCTTTCTTT.

The chain joins TRBV15 to TRBJ2-7; D possibly corresponds to TRBD1 (6 bases). Germline values: CDR1 LNHNV, CDR2 YYDKDF (reference sequence). The ends were cut back, 0 bases at V and 2 bases at J, with 17 bases in the middle. This CDR3 contains 17 residues. In nucleotides, the CDR3 is TGTGCCACCAGCAGAGACAGGGGCCCCCCCACCCCCTACGAGCAGTACTTC. Translation gives CATSRDRGPPTPYEQYF.

The chain is built from TRBV5-6 and TRBJ1-5; possible D gene TRBD1, 6 bases. The CDR3 covers 16 residues. The germline CDR1 and CDR2 sequences are SGHDT and YYEEEE. V lost 4 bases and J 0 bases, leaving 14 bases between the germline ends. The CDR3 DNA reads as TGTGCCAGCAGCCGGGGGGCGCGGGGTAGCAATCAGCCCCAGCATTTT. Amino acid sequence: CASSRGARGSNQPQHF.

This clone showed up just once. This chain uses TRBV12-3 or TRBV12-4 with TRBJ2-2; D is possibly TRBD1 (5 bases). The ends were cut back, 5 bases at V and 7 bases at J, with 11 bases in the middle. The CDR3 contains 13 residues. CDR3 protein: CASSLLRDGELFF. In DNA, the CDR3 is TGTGCCAGCAGTCTCCTCAGGGACGGGGAGCTGTTTTTT.

V gene TRBV30 combines with J gene TRBJ2-3; 8 nucleotides agree with TRBD2. CDR3 length: 16 amino acids. V dropped 0 bases and J dropped 5; count of bases not matched to a gene: 10. Per germline, CDR1 GTSNPN and CDR2 SVGIG (reference sequence). CDR3 amino acids: CAWSVRGSGIRDTQYF. The CDR3 region has the DNA TGTGCCTGGAGTGTTCGGGGTAGCGGGATAAGAGATACGCAGTATTTT. Filled out from reference TRBV30 and TRBJ2-3, the complete variable domain reads SQTIHQWPATLVQPVGSPLSLECTVEGTSNPNLYWYRQAAGRGLQLLFYSVGIGQISSEVPQNLSASRPQDRQFILSSKKLLLSDSGFYLCAWSVRGSGIRDTQYFGPGTRLTVL.

The V call is TRBV11-2, the J call TRBJ2-7; 7 nucleotides align to TRBD1. This CDR3 has 15 residues. CDR1 is SGHAT, CDR2 FQNNGV, per germline. V shed 5 bases, J shed 5 bases, and the junction held 12 bases outside the gene matches. In DNA form, the CDR3 reads TGTGCCAGCAGCCCGGGTCCGACAGGGTTCAACGAGCAGTACTTC. Protein product: CASSPGPTGFNEQYF.

This clone appeared once. This rearrangement joins TRBV6-6 to TRBJ1-1, with 9 bases that match TRBD1. Trimming removed 5 bases from V and 4 bases from J; junction bases left unmatched: 2. The CDR3 is 13 amino acids. CDR1 MNHNY and CDR2 SVGAGI come from the germline V gene (reference sequence). For the CDR3, the DNA is TGTGCCAGCAGTACAGGGGGCGTCACTGAAGCTTTCTTT. Residues: CASSTGGVTEAFF.

This clone was recorded only once. This rearrangement joins TRBV3-1 (or the pseudogene TRBV3-2) to TRBJ2-7; 13 bases agree with TRBD2. The V segment lost 3 bases and the J segment 6 bases; nucleotides outside the gene matches: 5. Germline V gene data show CDR1 as LGHDT and CDR2 as YNNKEL (reference sequence). CDR3 size: 15 residues. CDR3: CASSQGLAGKAEQYF. The DNA of the CDR3 is TGTGCCAGCAGCCAGGGACTAGCGGGAAAAGCCGAGCAGTACTTC.

This sequence joins TRBV5-3 and TRBJ2-7, with 8 bases identical to TRBD1. TRBV5-3 is classed as an ORF, of uncertain function. The CDR3 has 14 amino acids. Trimming at V came to 6 bases and at J to 2 bases, leaving 7 bases not matched to a gene. This CDR3 reads CARNRTGTTYEQYF. The CDR3 region has the DNA TGTGCCAGAAACAGGACAGGGACCACCTACGAGCAGTACTTC.

This sequence joins TRBV19 and TRBJ1-3, with D possibly matching TRBD1 (5 bases). There are 18 residues in the CDR3. CDR1 LNHDA and CDR2 SQIVND come from the germline V gene (reference sequence). V lost 7 bases, J lost 0 bases, and 22 bases lay in between. This chain's CDR3 is CASIPTAGPLYSGNTIYF. CDR3 nucleotide sequence: TGTGCCAGTATCCCTACGGCGGGGCCCCTGTACTCTGGAAACACCATATATTTT.

The chain combines TRBV7-2 with TRBJ2-5; 7 bases agree with TRBD1. This CDR3 has 14 amino acids. Germline V gives CDR1 SGHTA, CDR2 FQGNSA. After removal of 4 bases from V and 1 base from J, the junction contained 3 bases not matched to a gene. CDR3 nucleotides: TGTGCCAGCAGCTCTTGGACAGGCCAAGAGACCCAGTACTTC. It specifies CASSSWTGQETQYF.

The sample holds one count of this clone. A read error is likely, as this CDR3 ends without the conserved phenylalanine or tryptophan. Because the CDR3's place on the DNA is in doubt, the DNA is left out and the CDR3 is given as listed by TCRdb. This chain uses TRBV20-1 with TRBJ2-7; TRBD1, the table's D call, was not compared with the DNA. Germline V gene sequence: CDR1 DFQATT, CDR2 SNEGSKA (reference sequence). Both ends counted, the CDR3 spans 15 residues. The CDR3 is CSASSGATGGSEPYL.

The chain joins TRBV2 to TRBJ1-5, with D perhaps TRBD1 (5 bases). Trimming shortened V by 1 base and J by 2 bases, and 6 bases separated the two germline ends. This CDR3 spans 14 amino acids. CDR1 SNHLY and CDR2 FYNNEI come from the germline V gene. This chain's CDR3 is CASSEVQGNQPQHF. CDR3 coding DNA: TGTGCCAGCAGTGAAGTACAGGGCAATCAGCCCCAGCATTTT. Full variable domain (missing parts from reference TRBV2 and TRBJ1-5): EPEVTQTPSHQVTQMGQEVILRCVPISNHLYFYWYRQILGQKVEFLVSFYNNEISEKSEIFDDQFSVERPDGSNFTLKIRSTKLEDSAMYFCASSEVQGNQPQHFGDGTRLSIL.

This clone appeared once. The rearrangement links TRBV12-3 or TRBV12-4 to TRBJ1-2; possibly TRBD1 for D (5 bases). The V and J ends lost 5 bases and 4 bases respectively, with 11 bases between them. CDR3 size: 13 residues. CDR3 sequence reads: CASSVSGSYGYTF. The CDR3 coding sequence is TGTGCCAGCAGTGTCTCAGGGTCCTATGGCTACACCTTC.

V gene TRBV29-1 combines with J gene TRBJ2-7; 7 bases agree with TRBD1. Trimming took 6 bases from V and 6 from J; bases not matched to a gene: 14. The CDR3 is 14 residues long. Germline V CDR1 and CDR2: SQVTM, ANQGSEA. The CDR3 sequence is CSVLISDRVSEQYF. The DNA of the CDR3 is TGCAGCGTCCTAATCAGCGACAGGGTCTCCGAGCAGTACTTC.